Listed here are 30 T cell receptor beta chains from one sample, sequenced in a study of CD8 T cells in Susac syndrome. RNA in amounts of roughly 0.5 to 1 ug was reverse transcribed with random hexamers. TCRdb independently ran MiXCR on the immunoSEQ multiplex PCR reads; one entry per CDR3 protein. Altogether approximately 150,000 distinct CDR3 sequences are present, approximately 94% being singletons, with the ten largest covering about 0.086%. The sequenced sample was CD4+ T cells from PBMCs. These receptor sequences come from a human donor with multiple sclerosis.

The CDR3 sequence is CASSPTVPSYEQYF. The CDR3 DNA reads TGTGCCAGCAGCCCCACGGTACCCTCCTACGAGCAGTACTTC. The chain recombines TRBV7-2 with TRBJ2-7; D unclear. V lost 5 bases and J lost 0, with 11 bases in between. Per the germline V gene, CDR1 is SGHTA and CDR2 is FQGNSA. The CDR3 consists of 14 residues.

The V and J genes are TRBV30 and TRBJ1-1, with unresolved D. Germline V gives CDR1 GTSNPN, CDR2 SVGIG (reference sequence). The V end was cut by 2 bases, the J end by 6 bases, with 10 bases between. This CDR3 contains 12 residues. CDR3 DNA: TGTGCCTGGAGTCAGGAGTCGCCTGAAGCTTTCTTT. Translated, it gives CAWSQESPEAFF.

The rearrangement uses TRBV7-8 and TRBJ2-1, with a weak D call TRBD2 (5 bases). Trimming pared 5 bases from V and 2 bases from J, leaving 13 bases between. The germline CDR1 and CDR2 sequences are SGHVS and FQNEAQ. CDR3 length equals 15 residues. The CDR3 spells CASSASTPPYNEQFF. The CDR3 DNA sequence: TGTGCCAGCAGCGCTAGCACTCCTCCCTACAATGAGCAGTTCTTC.

In nucleotides, the CDR3 is TGCAGTACACACCCCGGGGGACTAGCGGGAGGCGTGGGCACTGAGCAGTTCTTC. The encoded protein is CSTHPGGLAGGVGTEQFF. This chain links TRBV20-1 with TRBJ2-1, with TRBD2 identical over 15 bases. With V trimmed by 8 bases and J by 9 bases, 20 bases remained unmatched. The germline V gene encodes CDR1 DFQATT and CDR2 SNEGSKA (reference sequence). This CDR3 region has 18 residues.

The chain has TRBV20-1 and TRBJ2-5, with 7 bases that match TRBD1. Germline loops: CDR1 DFQATT, CDR2 SNEGSKA (reference sequence). Losses at the gene ends were 7 bases for V and 5 bases for J; bases not matched to a gene: 4. This CDR3 region has 11 residues. CDR3 nucleotide sequence: TGCAGTGGCGTCAGGGGGGAGACCCAGTACTTC. Amino acids: CSGVRGETQYF.

The DNA for the CDR3 is TGTGCCAGCAGTCTTCAGAGGAACACTGAAGCTTTCTTT. It encodes CASSLQRNTEAFF. The chain recombines TRBV11-3 with TRBJ1-1, with no clear D. CDR3 length: 13 amino acids. V lost 6 bases, J lost 1 base, and 9 bases lay in between. Germline CDR1 reads SGHNT; CDR2 reads YENEEA.

The gene calls are TRBV12-3 or TRBV12-4 and TRBJ1-3; tentatively, D is TRBD1 (6 bases). This CDR3 has 15 residues. Trimming pared 7 bases from V and 0 bases from J, leaving 13 bases between. CDR3 sequence (DNA): TGTGCCAGCACCATCAGGGGTCTCTCTGGAAACACCATATATTTT. Translation: CASTIRGLSGNTIYF.

The rearrangement uses TRBV30 and TRBJ1-5, with D tentatively TRBD1 (5 bases). The CDR3 length is 13 residues. The V and J ends lost 2 bases and 6 bases respectively, with 11 bases between them. In germline, CDR1 is GTSNPN, CDR2 SVGIG (reference sequence). The CDR3 sequence: CAWSLGASQPQHF. For the CDR3, the DNA is TGTGCCTGGAGTTTAGGGGCGAGTCAGCCCCAGCATTTT.

V gene TRBV9 combines with J gene TRBJ1-4; 8 positions match TRBD1. V shed 4 bases and J 6 bases; nucleotides not matched to a gene: 8. This CDR3 region has 15 residues. Germline V gives CDR1 SGDLS, CDR2 YYNGEE. The CDR3 sequence is CASSFGQGGDEKLFF. The DNA for the CDR3 is TGTGCCAGCAGCTTCGGACAGGGCGGGGATGAAAAACTGTTTTTT.

The CDR3 region has the DNA TGTGCCAGCAGCGTAGGTGGCCCCCTCTTGTACGAGCAGTACTTC. Encoded protein: CASSVGGPLLYEQYF. V and J are TRBV9 and TRBJ2-7, with no clear D. Trimming cost V 0 bases and J 4 bases, with 14 bases left between them. This CDR3 has 15 amino acids. Germline-derived CDR1 and CDR2 are SGDLS and YYNGEE.

J is TRBJ1-2 and V is TRBV20-1; D remains unclear. This CDR3 comprises 12 residues. Germline assignment: CDR1 DFQATT and CDR2 SNEGSKA (reference sequence). V was clipped by 6 bases and J by 7 bases, with 15 bases between them. CDR3 loop: CSAPEDHGGYTF. The CDR3 DNA sequence: TGCAGTGCCCCCGAGGATCATGGTGGCTACACCTTC.

This clonotype has just one count. The rearrangement links TRBV12-3 or TRBV12-4 to TRBJ2-2, with 10 nucleotides matching TRBD2. The CDR3 sequence is 18 residues long. V lost 4 bases, J lost 1 base, and 9 bases stayed unmatched. CDR3 loop: CASSSMGSGRWNTGELFF. In DNA, the CDR3 is TGTGCCAGCAGTTCGATGGGTAGCGGGAGGTGGAACACCGGGGAGCTGTTTTTT.

The V call is TRBV7-6, the J call TRBJ2-2, with 8 nucleotides matching TRBD2. The CDR3 runs 14 residues. Trimming removed 3 bases from V and 6 bases from J; junction bases left unmatched: 3. Germline CDR1 reads SGHVS; CDR2 reads FNYEAQ. The CDR3 is CASSFGGGPGELFF. CDR3 nucleotide sequence: TGTGCCAGCAGCTTCGGGGGGGGGCCCGGGGAGCTGTTTTTT.

The V gene is TRBV12-3 or TRBV12-4, the J gene TRBJ2-7; 10 bases are a match to TRBD1. V trimming: 6 bases; J trimming: 7 bases; junction bases outside the gene matches: 18. CDR3 length equals 17 residues. CDR3 in DNA: TGTGCCAGCAGACTGTCCCGGGACAGGGGACGAGGGGAGGAGCAGTACTTC. Translating gives CASRLSRDRGRGEEQYF.

V is TRBV4-3 and J is TRBJ2-2; tentative D call: TRBD2 (7 bases). The CDR3 is 16 amino acids. Per the germline V gene, CDR1 is LGHNA and CDR2 is YSLEER. Deletions cut 1 base from V and 2 bases from J, with 11 bases between. For the CDR3, the DNA is TGCGCCAGCAGCCAAGGGGGGGGCTACAACACCGGGGAGCTGTTTTTT. Translation: CASSQGGGYNTGELFF.

This clonotype is a singleton in its sample. The gene calls are TRBV29-1 and TRBJ1-4; no reliable D call. The CDR3 is 11 residues long. CDR1 is SQVTM, CDR2 ANQGSEA, per germline. The ends were cut back, 5 bases at V and 10 bases at J, with 11 bases in the middle. The CDR3 here is CSVQIGRKLFF. The CDR3 DNA reads TGCAGCGTTCAAATCGGACGAAAACTGTTTTTT.

This clonotype was detected only once. The rearrangement uses TRBV7-2 and TRBJ2-2, with D possibly matching TRBD2 (6 bases). In germline, CDR1 is SGHTA, CDR2 FQGNSA. The CDR3 contains 15 residues. V was trimmed by 2 bases and J by 6 bases, leaving 13 bases between them. The DNA for the CDR3 is TGTGCCAGCAGCTTAATTCCTGGAGGGTCCGGGGAGCTGTTTTTT. Translation gives CASSLIPGGSGELFF.

The chain has TRBV4-3 and TRBJ1-1, with 11 positions matching TRBD1. Germline loops: CDR1 LGHNA, CDR2 YSLEER. Losses at the gene ends were 0 bases for V and 3 bases for J; bases not matched to a gene: 9. This CDR3 spans 18 amino acids. DNA of the CDR3: TGCGCCAGCAGCCAAGATCAGGACAGGGGGCGCGTGGACACTGAAGCTTTCTTT. Its translation is CASSQDQDRGRVDTEAFF.

This clonotype came up once. The CDR3 DNA sequence: TGTGCCAGCAGGCCTACTAGCAACTCCTACAATGAGCAGTTCTTC. The encoded protein is CASRPTSNSYNEQFF. This rearrangement joins TRBV2 to TRBJ2-1; a possible D gene is TRBD2 (6 bases). V was clipped by 6 bases and J by 0 bases, with 12 bases between them. The germline V gene has CDR1 SNHLY and CDR2 FYNNEI. The CDR3 consists of 15 residues.

The V gene is TRBV29-1, the J gene TRBJ2-7; D unclear. Looked up from germline, CDR1 is SQVTM and CDR2 is ANQGSEA. Trimming removed 4 bases from V and 0 bases from J, with 16 bases in between. The CDR3 length is 15 residues. CDR3 loop: CSVVLSGLRSYEQYF. CDR3 DNA: TGCAGCGTTGTGTTATCTGGCCTGCGCTCCTACGAGCAGTACTTC.

The rearrangement uses TRBV6-4 and TRBJ2-3, with D tentatively TRBD2 (6 bases). Trimming removed 4 bases from V and 6 bases from J, with 11 bases in between. The CDR3 consists of 13 residues. Germline-derived CDR1 and CDR2 are MRHNA and SNTAGT. The CDR3 DNA reads as TGTGCCAGCAGTGGCCTCCGGGGGGATACGCAGTATTTT. Translated: CASSGLRGDTQYF.

This sequence joins TRBV7-9 and TRBJ2-7; 9 nucleotides line up with TRBD2. The V gene's germline CDR1 is SEHNR and CDR2 FQNEAQ (reference sequence). This CDR3 contains 14 residues. The V gene end was trimmed by 5 bases and the J gene end by 7 bases; junction bases not matched to a gene: 9. The CDR3 protein is CASSEREEGREQYF. The CDR3 coding sequence is TGTGCCAGCAGCGAGCGGGAGGAGGGAAGGGAGCAGTACTTC. The whole variable domain, remainder taken from reference TRBV7-9 and TRBJ2-7, is DTGVSQNPRHKITKRGQNVTFRCDPISEHNRLYWYRQTLGQGPEFLTYFQNEAQLEKSRLLSDRFSAERPKGSFSTLEIQRTEQGDSAMYLCASSEREEGREQYFGPGTRLTVT.

J is TRBJ2-7 and V is TRBV5-6, with D possibly being TRBD1 or TRBD2 (5 bases each). The CDR3 spans 14 residues. Trimming pared 3 bases from V and 5 bases from J, leaving 15 bases between. Germline CDR1 is SGHDT and CDR2 is YYEEEE. Here the CDR3 reads CASSWGIQENEQYF. CDR3 sequence (DNA): TGTGCCAGCAGCTGGGGGATACAGGAGAACGAGCAGTACTTC. Full variable domain (missing parts from reference TRBV5-6 and TRBJ2-7): DAGVTQSPTHLIKTRGQQVTLRCSPKSGHDTVSWYQQALGQGPQFIFQYYEEEERQRGNFPDRFSGHQFPNYSSELNVNALLLGDSALYLCASSWGIQENEQYFGPGTRLTVT.

The V gene is TRBV27, the J gene TRBJ2-7; TRBD2 agrees at 7 bases. From germline, CDR1 is MNHEY and CDR2 SMNVEV (reference sequence). The CDR3 has 15 amino acids. V shed 6 bases and J 2 bases; nucleotides not matched to a gene: 10. In DNA form, the CDR3 reads TGTGCCAGCAGATCCCCGGGTGCGGGAGCCTACGAGCAGTACTTC. It yields the protein CASRSPGAGAYEQYF.

This chain joins TRBV12-3 or TRBV12-4 and TRBJ2-7; a weak D match, TRBD2 (5 bases). Trimming took off 6 bases at V and 0 bases at J, with 9 bases between the two ends. This CDR3 is built from 13 residues. CDR3 nucleotides: TGTGCCAGCAGGGTAGCGTCCTCCTACGAGCAGTACTTC. Its protein product is CASRVASSYEQYF.

The V gene is TRBV27, the J gene TRBJ2-7; no reliable D call. V shed 7 bases and J shed 0 bases, with 13 bases lying between them. This CDR3 is 14 amino acids long. The V gene's germline CDR1 is MNHEY and CDR2 SMNVEV (reference sequence). The CDR3 is CASTDPRSSYEQYF. The CDR3 nucleotides are TGTGCCAGCACGGATCCCCGAAGCTCCTACGAGCAGTACTTC.

CDR3 sequence: CASSRTRRGYTF. CDR3 bases: TGTGCCAGCAGTCGGACAAGGAGAGGCTACACCTTC. The V and J genes are TRBV12-3 or TRBV12-4 and TRBJ1-2, with D perhaps TRBD1 (5 bases). The CDR3 loop spans 12 amino acids. The V gene lost 5 bases and the J gene lost 8 bases, with 12 bases spanning the gap.

This chain connects TRBV20-1 to TRBJ2-5; D is uncertain. Germline V lookup: CDR1 DFQATT, CDR2 SNEGSKA (reference sequence). CDR3 length: 14 amino acids. With 2 bases removed from V and 0 bases from J, the gap between germline ends came to 10 bases. DNA of the CDR3: TGCAGTGCTAGAACCACTGTGTACCAAGAGACCCAGTACTTC. It codes for CSARTTVYQETQYF.

The genes are TRBV29-1 and TRBJ2-7; a possible D gene is TRBD2 (5 bases). CDR1 and CDR2 from the germline V gene are SQVTM and ANQGSEA. The CDR3 runs 15 residues. V gave up 7 bases and J gave up 0 bases, with 19 bases separating them. In nucleotides, the CDR3 is TGCAGCGCCATCGGGCGGGTGAAGGGCTCCTACGAGCAGTACTTC. It yields the protein CSAIGRVKGSYEQYF.

The chain recombines TRBV29-1 with TRBJ2-7; weak D call: TRBD1 (6 bases). Germline values: CDR1 SQVTM, CDR2 ANQGSEA. CDR3 length equals 15 residues. V was shortened by 5 bases and J by 5 bases, with 22 bases between the two germline ends. The CDR3 nucleotides are TGCAGCGTTCAACTCTGGGACATCCTTACGGACGAGCAGTACTTC. Translation: CSVQLWDILTDEQYF.